This record covers a single TCR beta chain. V lost 5 bases and J 7 bases, leaving 12 bases between the germline ends. Germline CDR1 and CDR2: LNHDA and SQIVND (reference sequence). This CDR3 is 14 amino acids long. The entry originates in a study of cytomegalovirus exposure and HLA in healthy donors. Overall study: The 500 to 750 first-cohort repertoires and the roughly 120 validation repertoires shared the same platform, a later analysis reported.

Libraries were prepared by immunoSEQ multiplex PCR; TCRdb keeps only in-frame clonotypes and omits some of them. The data hold around 300,000 clones, with approximately 91% observed a single time. The sample comprised PBMCs. The rearrangement joins TRBV19 to TRBJ1-6; the D is unclear. The receptor was derived from a man aged 30 to 39 in good health and CMV-seronegative. CDR3 in DNA: TGTGCCAGTAGTCCAACGTTCAGAAATTCACCCCTCCACTTT. Residues: CASSPTFRNSPLHF.